These 26 T cell receptor beta chains originate from one sample sequenced in a study of vaccination effects on CD4 cells after COVID-19 (dated by TCRdb to between 2021 and 2023). The library was generated by the immunoSEQ multiplex PCR assay. Imported from immuneACCESS, the table was reduced by TCRdb to in-frame sequences with V and J called. These copies leave out some clones; in studies compared against another copy, an unresolved V gene accounts for under half, and the cause of the remainder is not known. For this sample the table gives about 64,000 clones, of which under 80% were detected only once. Clones ranked in the top ten supply roughly 23% of the sample. After 10 to 11 days of culture, CD4+ T cells were isolated with the EasySep CD4+ T cell isolation kit. These TCRs' antigens remain unknown. The source was CD4+ T cells from PBMCs cultured without peptide, collected before COVID-19 vaccination. The receptors come from a human donor who had a prior SARS-CoV-2 infection.

This clone was picked up one time. The genes are TRBV30 and TRBJ1-1, with no clear D. V gave up 2 bases and J gave up 7 bases, with 14 bases separating them. In germline, CDR1 is GTSNPN, CDR2 SVGIG (reference sequence). The CDR3 has 13 residues. This CDR3 is CAWSFGGSGEAFF. CDR3 in DNA: TGTGCCTGGAGTTTTGGTGGAAGCGGTGAAGCTTTCTTT.

The J gene is TRBJ2-7, the V gene TRBV7-2; 14 bases line up with TRBD2. The CDR3 contains 18 residues. CDR1 and CDR2 from the germline V gene are SGHTA and FQGNSA. Trimming cost V 3 bases and J 5 bases; bases outside gene matches: 12. The CDR3 sequence is CASSFGTSGSWGRDEQYF. CDR3 coding DNA: TGTGCCAGCAGCTTCGGGACTAGCGGGAGTTGGGGCCGGGACGAGCAGTACTTC.

The chain links TRBV27 to TRBJ2-2, with a possible D match to TRBD1 (7 bases). V was shortened by 4 bases and J by 7 bases, with 19 bases between the two germline ends. The germline CDR1 and CDR2 sequences are MNHEY and SMNVEV (reference sequence). The CDR3 sequence is 16 residues long. The CDR3 DNA is TGTGCCAGCAGTTCCCTCCACAGGGGAGGTAACGGGGAGCTGTTTTTT. This translates into CASSSLHRGGNGELFF.

The DNA of the CDR3 is TGTGCCACCAGCAGAGATACCCGAACAGATACGCAGTATTTT. This gives the protein CATSRDTRTDTQYF. This chain links TRBV15 with TRBJ2-3, with D unresolved. CDR1 and CDR2 from the germline V gene are LNHNV and YYDKDF (reference sequence). CDR3 length: 14 residues. V lost 0 bases, J lost 3 bases, and 7 bases lay in between.

The chain is built from TRBV2 and TRBJ2-7; no reliable D call. Trimming removed 1 base at V and 2 bases at J, with 12 bases between. Germline CDR1 and CDR2: SNHLY and FYNNEI. The CDR3 extends over 15 amino acids. CDR3 DNA sequence: TGTGCCAGCAGTGAAGTAACTCGACCTCCCTACGAGCAGTACTTC. Protein product: CASSEVTRPPYEQYF.

The V call is TRBV23-1, the J call TRBJ1-5, with TRBD1 matching over 9 bases. TRBV23-1 is an ORF, and what it does is uncertain. The CDR3 is 18 residues long. Trimming removed 8 bases from V and 2 bases from J; junction bases left unmatched: 16. CDR3 loop: CASPPGQGRSVGNQPQHF. The CDR3, as DNA: TGCGCCAGCCCCCCCGGACAGGGGAGGTCGGTCGGCAATCAGCCCCAGCATTTT.

V is TRBV28 and J is TRBJ1-2; no reliable D call. CDR3 length: 13 residues. V lost 2 bases, J lost 3 bases, and 7 bases lay in between. The germline V gene has CDR1 MDHEN and CDR2 SYDVKM. The CDR3 bases are TGTGCCAGCAGTTTACAACAGCACTATGGCTACACCTTC. This sequence encodes CASSLQQHYGYTF.

This clone was found a few times. J is TRBJ1-4 and V is TRBV4-2, with 7 bases lining up with TRBD1. The V segment lost 4 bases and the J segment 5 bases; nucleotides outside the gene matches: 10. Germline V lookup: CDR1 LGHNA, CDR2 YNFKEQ. The CDR3 runs 16 residues. CDR3 protein: CASSLRVGTANEKLFF. CDR3 nucleotides: TGTGCCAGCAGCCTTAGAGTGGGGACAGCAAATGAAAAACTGTTTTTT.

The chain joins TRBV5-1 to TRBJ1-1, with D unclear. Between the trimmed V and J ends, which lost 9 bases and 4 bases, there was a span of 16 bases. The CDR3 totals 13 residues. CDR1 is SGHRS and CDR2 is YFSETQ in the germline V gene. This CDR3 reads CATRPGWSTEAFF. The CDR3 DNA follows: TGCGCCACCAGGCCTGGGTGGAGCACTGAAGCTTTCTTT.

CDR3 in amino acids: CASSIKPGPWETQYF. CDR3 in DNA: TGTGCCAGTAGTATCAAACCGGGACCCTGGGAGACCCAGTACTTC. The chain carries TRBV19 and TRBJ2-5, with D tentatively TRBD1 or TRBD2 (5 bases each). V lost 3 bases and J 5 bases, leaving 16 bases between the germline ends. The CDR3 has 15 residues. CDR1 is LNHDA, CDR2 SQIVND, per germline (reference sequence). The entire variable domain, with the rest obtained from reference TRBV19 and TRBJ2-5, is as follows: DGGITQSPKYLFRKEGQNVTLSCEQNLNHDAMYWYRQDPGQGLRLIYYSQIVNDFQKGDIAEGYSVSREKKESFPLTVTSAQKNPTAFYLCASSIKPGPWETQYFGPGTRLLVL.

This clone came up a few times. This chain connects TRBV3-1 (or the pseudogene TRBV3-2) to TRBJ1-2, with D possibly TRBD1 on 6 matching bases. V was shortened by 4 bases and J by 5 bases, with 11 bases between the two germline ends. The CDR3 runs to 13 residues. CDR1 is LGHDT and CDR2 is YNNKEL in the germline V gene (reference sequence). CDR3 nucleotides: TGTGCCAGCAGCCCGAGACAGGCGTATGGCTACACCTTC. Translation: CASSPRQAYGYTF.

This sequence joins TRBV2 and TRBJ2-7; TRBD1 matches 7 bases. CDR3 length: 13 amino acids. Trimming cost V 9 bases and J 4 bases; bases outside gene matches: 9. Germline CDR1 and CDR2: SNHLY and FYNNEI. The CDR3: CARRDPDRYEQYF. CDR3 bases: TGTGCCAGGAGAGACCCGGACAGGTACGAGCAGTACTTC. Together with reference TRBV2 and TRBJ2-7, the CDR3 gives the full variable domain: EPEVTQTPSHQVTQMGQEVILRCVPISNHLYFYWYRQILGQKVEFLVSFYNNEISEKSEIFDDQFSVERPDGSNFTLKIRSTKLEDSAMYFCARRDPDRYEQYFGPGTRLTVT.

This chain links TRBV12-3 or TRBV12-4 with TRBJ1-1; D gene unclear. The CDR3 has 13 residues. Deletions cut 8 bases from V and 0 bases from J, with 10 bases between. DNA of the CDR3: TGTGCCAGCTTTCGGAGCGTGAACACTGAAGCTTTCTTT. Protein sequence: CASFRSVNTEAFF.

The V and J genes are TRBV2 and TRBJ2-2; 7 nucleotides match TRBD2. With 8 bases clipped from V and 3 bases from J, the junction kept 0 bases outside the gene matches. Germline V CDR1 and CDR2: SNHLY, FYNNEI. There are 12 residues in the CDR3. CDR3 residues: CASGLDTGELFF. In DNA form, the CDR3 reads TGTGCCAGCGGACTAGACACCGGGGAGCTGTTTTTT. The full variable domain, with the rest looked up from reference TRBV2 and TRBJ2-2, is EPEVTQTPSHQVTQMGQEVILRCVPISNHLYFYWYRQILGQKVEFLVSFYNNEISEKSEIFDDQFSVERPDGSNFTLKIRSTKLEDSAMYFCASGLDTGELFFGEGSRLTVL.

The CDR3 region is CASSPRWDSVTEAFF. CDR3 nucleotides: TGCGCCAGCAGCCCCCGGTGGGATAGTGTCACTGAAGCTTTCTTT. The J gene is TRBJ1-1, the V gene TRBV5-1; no firm D call. Germline CDR1 SGHRS, CDR2 YFSETQ. Deletions cut 4 bases from V and 4 bases from J, with 17 bases between. This CDR3 contains 15 residues.

This sequence joins TRBV2 and TRBJ2-5; a weak D match, TRBD1 (6 bases). The CDR3 consists of 12 residues. The V gene lost 8 bases and the J gene lost 5 bases, with 12 bases spanning the gap. Germline loops: CDR1 SNHLY, CDR2 FYNNEI. CDR3 nucleotides: TGTGCCAGCCGACGAACAGGGGAGACCCAGTACTTC. The encoded protein is CASRRTGETQYF. The full variable domain, with the rest looked up from reference TRBV2 and TRBJ2-5, is EPEVTQTPSHQVTQMGQEVILRCVPISNHLYFYWYRQILGQKVEFLVSFYNNEISEKSEIFDDQFSVERPDGSNFTLKIRSTKLEDSAMYFCASRRTGETQYFGPGTRLLVL.

This chain joins TRBV3-1 (or the pseudogene TRBV3-2) and TRBJ2-1; D unclear. The germline V and J ends were trimmed by 3 bases and 7 bases, with 7 bases remaining between them. The CDR3 runs 12 residues. The germline V gene encodes CDR1 LGHDT and CDR2 YNNKEL (reference sequence). For the CDR3, the DNA is TGTGCCAGCAGCCACCTTGGGAATGAGCAGTTCTTC. It specifies CASSHLGNEQFF.

The rearrangement uses TRBV4-1 and TRBJ2-7; D might be TRBD1 or TRBD2, each matching 6 bases. CDR1 and CDR2 (germline): MGHRA, YSYEKL. The V end was cut by 1 base, the J end by 4 bases, with 14 bases between. This CDR3 comprises 15 residues. The CDR3 loop reads CASSQGGGGGYEQYF. The CDR3 region has the DNA TGCGCCAGCAGCCAAGGTGGAGGGGGAGGATACGAGCAGTACTTC.

This sequence joins TRBV9 and TRBJ2-2; D is undetermined. CDR3 size: 14 residues. V dropped 3 bases and J dropped 2 bases, with 8 bases sitting between them. Germline loops: CDR1 SGDLS, CDR2 YYNGEE. CDR3 protein: CASSARANTGELFF. Here the CDR3 DNA reads TGTGCCAGCAGCGCTCGGGCCAACACCGGGGAGCTGTTTTTT.

Written as DNA, the CDR3 is TGTGCCTGGAGCTATGGAGAGGCAGATACGCAGTATTTT. Residues: CAWSYGEADTQYF. The genes are TRBV30 and TRBJ2-3; D remains ambiguous. Germline V lookup: CDR1 GTSNPN, CDR2 SVGIG (reference sequence). Trimming cost V 3 bases and J 4 bases, with 11 bases left between them. The CDR3 sequence is 13 residues long.

This CDR3 reads CASSSSGDSYEQYF. As DNA, the CDR3 is TGTGCCAGCAGTTCAAGCGGAGACTCCTACGAGCAGTACTTC. The J gene is TRBJ2-7, the V gene TRBV6-5; weak D call: TRBD2 (5 bases). V shed 4 bases and J shed 0 bases, with 10 bases lying between them. The CDR3 contains 14 residues. The germline CDR1 and CDR2 sequences are MNHEY and SVGAGI.

The chain employs TRBV2 and TRBJ1-2; 7 bases are a match to TRBD1. Germline trimming cut 5 bases from V and 2 bases from J; bases unmatched to any gene: 5. CDR1 is SNHLY, CDR2 FYNNEI, per germline. The CDR3 spans 14 residues. The CDR3: CASSRTGSNYGYTF. For the CDR3, the DNA is TGTGCCAGCAGTAGGACAGGCAGCAACTATGGCTACACCTTC. Combining the CDR3 with reference TRBV2 and TRBJ1-2 gives the whole variable domain EPEVTQTPSHQVTQMGQEVILRCVPISNHLYFYWYRQILGQKVEFLVSFYNNEISEKSEIFDDQFSVERPDGSNFTLKIRSTKLEDSAMYFCASSRTGSNYGYTFGSGTRLTVV.

The rearrangement links TRBV3-1 (or the pseudogene TRBV3-2) to TRBJ1-5, with D possibly TRBD1 on 5 matching bases. CDR3 size: 13 residues. CDR1 is LGHDT and CDR2 is YNNKEL in the germline V gene (reference sequence). Trimming took off 5 bases at V and 6 bases at J, with 11 bases between the two ends. The DNA for the CDR3 is TGTGCCAGCAGCTCCCTCGGGGGTCAGCCCCAGCATTTT. This sequence encodes CASSSLGGQPQHF.

This clone appeared a few times. This chain uses TRBV7-2 with TRBJ1-2, with 8 bases matching TRBD1. Germline V gene sequence: CDR1 SGHTA, CDR2 FQGNSA. CDR3 length: 15 residues. V was clipped by 6 bases and J by 8 bases; unmatched bases: 14. The CDR3 loop is CASRANPSTGVGYTF. The CDR3 region has the DNA TGTGCCAGCAGAGCAAACCCGTCGACAGGGGTCGGCTACACCTTC.

The CDR3 region is CASRVAPSTDTQYF. The DNA of the CDR3 is TGTGCCAGTAGGGTGGCACCTAGCACAGATACGCAGTATTTT. The rearrangement joins TRBV19 to TRBJ2-3; D is unclear. V shed 6 bases and J shed 0 bases, with 10 bases lying between them. The CDR3 is 14 amino acids. Looked up from germline, CDR1 is LNHDA and CDR2 is SQIVND (reference sequence).

The chain links TRBV5-1 to TRBJ2-3, with 11 nucleotides matching TRBD1. The CDR3 has 17 amino acids. Germline trimming cut 4 bases from V and 1 base from J; bases unmatched to any gene: 8. CDR1 and CDR2 from the germline V gene are SGHRS and YFSETQ. CDR3 in amino acids: CASSAGTGGGGTDTQYF. The CDR3 nucleotides read TGCGCCAGCAGCGCCGGGACAGGGGGAGGGGGCACAGATACGCAGTATTTT.